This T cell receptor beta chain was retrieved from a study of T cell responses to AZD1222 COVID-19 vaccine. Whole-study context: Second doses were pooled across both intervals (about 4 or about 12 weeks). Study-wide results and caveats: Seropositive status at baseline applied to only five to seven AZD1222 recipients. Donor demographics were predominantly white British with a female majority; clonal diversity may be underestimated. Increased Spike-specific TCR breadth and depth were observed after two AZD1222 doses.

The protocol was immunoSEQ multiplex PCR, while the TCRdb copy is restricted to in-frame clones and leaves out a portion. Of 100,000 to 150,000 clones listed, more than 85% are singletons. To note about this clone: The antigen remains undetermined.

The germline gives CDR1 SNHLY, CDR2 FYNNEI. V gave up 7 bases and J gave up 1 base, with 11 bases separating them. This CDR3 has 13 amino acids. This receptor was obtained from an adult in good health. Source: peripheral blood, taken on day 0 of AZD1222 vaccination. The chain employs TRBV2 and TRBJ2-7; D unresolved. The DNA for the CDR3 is TGTGCCAGCAATAAGGCTTTGTCCTACGAGCAGTACTTC. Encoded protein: CASNKALSYEQYF. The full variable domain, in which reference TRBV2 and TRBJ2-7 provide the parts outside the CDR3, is EPEVTQTPSHQVTQMGQEVILRCVPISNHLYFYWYRQILGQKVEFLVSFYNNEISEKSEIFDDQFSVERPDGSNFTLKIRSTKLEDSAMYFCASNKALSYEQYFGPGTRLTVT.